This T cell receptor beta chain derives from a study of cytomegalovirus exposure and HLA in healthy donors. It was with 60 Vbeta and 13 Jbeta primers that the PCR ran. TCRdb's table, derived via immunoSEQ multiplex PCR, lists solely in-frame clones and lacks some. The sample data list some 67,000 clones. Germline V gene data show CDR1 as SGHRS and CDR2 as YFSETQ. Deletions cut 4 bases from V and 7 bases from J, with 18 bases between. This CDR3 contains 16 residues. This TCR was sampled from a woman under 40 in good health and CMV-seronegative. The sample consisted of PBMCs. The chain is built from TRBV5-1 and TRBJ1-6; tentatively, D is TRBD1 (5 bases). The CDR3 region has the DNA TGCGCCAGCAGCATCCGCCCCGGGGGAGAGAATTCACCCCTCCACTTT. Its protein is CASSIRPGGENSPLHF.